The 28 T cell receptor beta chains listed next were all sequenced from one sample in a study of shared clonotypes between healthy human individuals. Using immunoSEQ multiplex PCR, the repertoire was profiled, and TCRdb retains in-frame clones only, with some absent. The table lists about 1 million clones, about 75% of them singletons. The sequencing input was memory CD4+ T cells sorted from blood. The subset: CD45RA-negative fraction. The receptors here all came from a young man in good health.

The rearrangement uses TRBV7-6 and TRBJ2-5, with D hard to call. V lost 1 base, J lost 5 bases, and 11 bases lay in between. Germline CDR1 and CDR2: SGHVS and FNYEAQ. CDR3 size: 14 residues. CDR3 amino acids: CASSLGAARETQYF. Here the CDR3 DNA reads TGTGCCAGCAGCTTAGGGGCAGCAAGGGAGACCCAGTACTTC.

This clone showed up just a few times. The chain is built from TRBV7-3 and TRBJ1-2; perhaps TRBD1 as D (5 bases). Trimming left V 5 bases short and J 8 bases short, with 15 bases between. From germline, CDR1 is SGHTA and CDR2 FQGTGA. This CDR3 spans 13 amino acids. The chain's CDR3 is CASSPSGGGGYTF. Written as DNA, the CDR3 is TGTGCCAGCAGCCCTTCCGGGGGTGGGGGCTACACCTTC.

This CDR3 is CAISESGQLGTGELFF. CDR3 nucleotides: TGTGCCATCAGTGAGTCGGGTCAGTTAGGCACCGGGGAGCTGTTTTTT. The chain carries TRBV10-3 and TRBJ2-2; no clear D gene. The CDR3 is 16 residues long. Germline CDR1 is ENHRY and CDR2 is SYGVKD. The V end was cut by 0 bases, the J end by 4 bases, with 12 bases between.

The rearrangement uses TRBV30 and TRBJ2-2; maybe TRBD1 (6 bases). Germline CDR1 and CDR2: GTSNPN and SVGIG (reference sequence). V was trimmed by 0 bases and J by 7 bases, leaving 15 bases between them. The CDR3 has 15 amino acids. The CDR3 sequence: CAWSVQTGRGGELFF. CDR3 nucleotides: TGTGCCTGGAGTGTACAGACAGGACGGGGCGGGGAGCTGTTTTTT.

The chain uses TRBV7-2 and TRBJ2-7, with 8 bases aligning to TRBD1. The V gene end was trimmed by 5 bases and the J gene end by 2 bases; junction bases not matched to a gene: 8. The germline CDR1 and CDR2 sequences are SGHTA and FQGNSA. This CDR3 is 15 amino acids long. CDR3 in amino acids: CASSPQGAPTYEQYF. The CDR3 DNA sequence: TGTGCCAGCAGCCCCCAGGGGGCCCCCACCTACGAGCAGTACTTC.

The J gene is TRBJ2-1, the V gene TRBV5-5, with D perhaps matching TRBD1 or TRBD2 (5 bases each). Germline V lookup: CDR1 SGHKS, CDR2 YYEKEE (reference sequence). Trimming took 6 bases from V and 6 from J, leaving 16 bases between them. The CDR3 is 14 residues long. CDR3 loop: CASTRDGVVNEQFF. In DNA, the CDR3 is TGTGCCAGCACTCGGGACGGCGTTGTCAATGAGCAGTTCTTC.

The chain uses TRBV5-5 and TRBJ1-4; D possibly corresponds to TRBD1 (5 bases). The CDR3 sequence is 17 residues long. V lost 6 bases and J lost 5, with 23 bases in between. Germline loops: CDR1 SGHKS, CDR2 YYEKEE (reference sequence). The DNA for the CDR3 is TGTGCCAGCATCGAAAACCCCAGTCAGGGAGGGAATGAAAAACTGTTTTTT. This sequence encodes CASIENPSQGGNEKLFF.

The chain combines TRBV28 with TRBJ1-4; no clear D. The germline CDR1 and CDR2 sequences are MDHEN and SYDVKM. The V end was cut by 1 base, the J end by 7 bases, with 10 bases between. The CDR3 runs to 14 residues. The CDR3 nucleotides read TGTGCCAGCAGTTTATCCGGGTGGGGTGAAAAACTGTTTTTT. It translates to CASSLSGWGEKLFF.

The CDR3: CAISSGGNSYEQYF. The CDR3 DNA reads TGTGCCATCAGCTCAGGGGGAAACTCCTACGAGCAGTACTTC. V gene TRBV10-3 combines with J gene TRBJ2-7, with 7 bases matching TRBD1. The junction had 5 bases not matched to a gene; V was cut back by 6 bases and J by 0 bases. CDR3 size: 14 residues. CDR1 is ENHRY, CDR2 SYGVKD, per germline.

The chain recombines TRBV5-1 with TRBJ2-1; D uncertain. The germline CDR1 and CDR2 sequences are SGHRS and YFSETQ. Trimming stripped 4 bases from V and 6 bases from J, with 8 bases between. The CDR3 contains 12 residues. The chain's CDR3 is CASSPDRNEQFF. CDR3 nucleotides: TGCGCCAGCAGCCCGGACCGCAATGAGCAGTTCTTC.

This clone was seen more than once but under ten times. The CDR3 protein is CASSVLEPGSSGNTIYF. As DNA, the CDR3 is TGTGCCAGCAGCGTTCTGGAACCGGGGAGCTCTGGAAACACCATATATTTT. This chain uses TRBV9 with TRBJ1-3; no firm D call. This CDR3 spans 17 amino acids. The germline V gene encodes CDR1 SGDLS and CDR2 YYNGEE. The V and J ends lost 2 bases and 0 bases respectively, with 15 bases between them.

The sample holds one count of this clone. This chain joins TRBV5-1 and TRBJ1-6; tentative D call: TRBD1 (5 bases). V lost 1 base and J lost 6, with 8 bases in between. The CDR3 length is 14 residues. Germline assignment: CDR1 SGHRS and CDR2 YFSETQ. The DNA of the CDR3 is TGCGCCAGCAGCTTGCAGGGCTCTAATTCACCCCTCCACTTT. Amino acids: CASSLQGSNSPLHF. The variable domain in full, completed from reference TRBV5-1 and TRBJ1-6, reads KAGVTQTPRYLIKTRGQQVTLSCSPISGHRSVSWYQQTPGQGLQFLFEYFSETQRNKGNFPGRFSGRQFSNSRSEMNVSTLELGDSALYLCASSLQGSNSPLHFGNGTRLTVT.

This chain joins TRBV6-1 and TRBJ2-5, with TRBD2 matching 8 bases. Germline CDR1 is MNHNS and CDR2 is SASEGT. Trimming at V came to 7 bases and at J to 3 bases, leaving 10 bases not matched to a gene. The CDR3 is 15 amino acids. CDR3 region: CASKRSGSGEETQYF. DNA of the CDR3: TGTGCCAGCAAGAGGAGCGGGAGCGGGGAAGAGACCCAGTACTTC.

The chain is built from TRBV9 and TRBJ2-7; the D gene is possibly TRBD1 (6 bases). The ends were cut back, 7 bases at V and 4 bases at J, with 18 bases in the middle. The CDR3 length is 14 residues. Germline assignment: CDR1 SGDLS and CDR2 YYNGEE. The chain's CDR3 is CASGRSGQTYEQYF. The CDR3 DNA follows: TGTGCCAGCGGACGATCAGGACAGACTTACGAGCAGTACTTC.

The gene calls are TRBV2 and TRBJ1-5; 11 bases align to TRBD1. This CDR3 has 15 residues. V was clipped by 9 bases and J by 3 bases; unmatched bases: 7. Germline V gene data show CDR1 as SNHLY and CDR2 as FYNNEI. The CDR3 coding sequence is TGTGCCAGTAATCCGGGACAGGGGGACAATCAGCCCCAGCATTTT. Its translation: CASNPGQGDNQPQHF.

V and J are TRBV6-1 and TRBJ1-2; TRBD1 aligns across 8 bases. The CDR3 has 12 amino acids. The ends lost 7 bases at V and 7 bases at J; junction bases unmatched: 5. Germline assignment: CDR1 MNHNS and CDR2 SASEGT. CDR3 coding DNA: TGTGCCAGCAACCCAGGGGGCTTTGGCTACACCTTC. Protein product: CASNPGGFGYTF.

The chain uses TRBV6-1 and TRBJ2-7; D may be TRBD1 (5 bases). The CDR3 length is 17 residues. In germline, CDR1 is MNHNS, CDR2 SASEGT. The V end lost 2 bases, the J end lost 6 bases, and 23 bases lay between the germline ends. This CDR3 reads CASSESRVGQRPGEQYF. CDR3 DNA: TGTGCCAGCAGTGAAAGCCGGGTGGGGCAAAGGCCGGGCGAGCAGTACTTC.

The CDR3 DNA follows: TGTGCCAGCAGGGAGATGACAGGGCACTACGAGCAGTACTTC. Translating gives CASREMTGHYEQYF. The genes are TRBV2 and TRBJ2-7, with TRBD1 matching over 7 bases. The germline V gene has CDR1 SNHLY and CDR2 FYNNEI. The CDR3 is 14 amino acids. The junction had 8 bases not matched to a gene; V was cut back by 6 bases and J by 3 bases.

The CDR3 region has the DNA TGTGCCAGCAGCGAGATGCCCCAAGCCGGTCCGAGCTCCTACAATGAGCAGTTCTTC. This gives the protein CASSEMPQAGPSSYNEQFF. The V call is TRBV9, the J call TRBJ2-1; D is uncertain. Trimming left V 3 bases short and J 0 bases short, with 22 bases between. Germline V gene data show CDR1 as SGDLS and CDR2 as YYNGEE. The CDR3 has 19 residues. Full variable domain (rest looked up from reference TRBV9 and TRBJ2-1): DSGVTQTPKHLITATGQRVTLRCSPRSGDLSVYWYQQSLDQGLQFLIQYYNGEERAKGNILERFSAQQFPDLHSELNLSSLELGDSALYFCASSEMPQAGPSSYNEQFFGPGTRLTVL.

The rearrangement links TRBV7-9 to TRBJ2-3; TRBD1 is a possible D gene (7 bases). Germline loops: CDR1 SEHNR, CDR2 FQNEAQ (reference sequence). Deletions cut 1 base from V and 5 bases from J, with 13 bases between. The CDR3 sequence is 15 residues long. DNA of the CDR3: TGTGCCAGCAGCTTAGAGACAGGGAGGCTAGATACGCAGTATTTT. Translated, it gives CASSLETGRLDTQYF. Supplemented by reference TRBV7-9 and TRBJ2-3, the full variable domain reads DTGVSQNPRHKITKRGQNVTFRCDPISEHNRLYWYRQTLGQGPEFLTYFQNEAQLEKSRLLSDRFSAERPKGSFSTLEIQRTEQGDSAMYLCASSLETGRLDTQYFGPGTRLTVL.

The CDR3 is CASRGGVNYGYTF. DNA of the CDR3: TGTGCCAGCAGGGGAGGGGTTAACTATGGCTACACCTTC. J is TRBJ1-2 and V is TRBV6-5; weak D call: TRBD1 (5 bases). Between the trimmed V and J ends, which lost 6 bases and 1 base, there was a span of 9 bases. The CDR3 covers 13 residues. Germline V gene lookup returns CDR1 MNHEY and CDR2 SVGAGI.

The V and J genes are TRBV9 and TRBJ2-1; 7 bases are a match to TRBD2. V lost 2 bases and J lost 7; bases outside the gene matches: 18. CDR3 length: 18 amino acids. Per the germline V gene, CDR1 is SGDLS and CDR2 is YYNGEE. DNA of the CDR3: TGTGCCAGCAGCGTTGGGCGTCATCCAAGCGGGACCGGTAATGAGCAGTTCTTC. It codes for CASSVGRHPSGTGNEQFF.

To note about this clone: Other DNA sequences in the sample encode the same CDR3. The chain links TRBV6-6 to TRBJ2-6; 7 bases map to TRBD1. The germline V gene has CDR1 MNHNY and CDR2 SVGAGI (reference sequence). Trimming removed 4 bases from V and 0 bases from J; junction bases left unmatched: 3. The CDR3 extends over 16 amino acids. CDR3 in DNA: TGTGCCAGCAGTTCGGGGACAGCCTCTGGGGCCAACGTCCTGACTTTC. This translates into CASSSGTASGANVLTF.

The chain is built from TRBV29-1 and TRBJ1-2; D might be TRBD1 (5 bases). With 8 bases removed from V and 2 bases from J, the gap between germline ends came to 15 bases. This CDR3 is 13 amino acids long. CDR1 and CDR2 from the germline V gene are SQVTM and ANQGSEA. CDR3 nucleotide sequence: TGCAGCACCTCCCAGGGCCCGAACTATGGCTACACCTTC. It is translated as CSTSQGPNYGYTF. Supplemented by reference TRBV29-1 and TRBJ1-2, the full variable domain reads SAVISQKPSRDICQRGTSLTIQCQVDSQVTMMFWYRQQPGQSLTLIATANQGSEATYESGFVIDKFPISRPNLTFSTLTVSNMSPEDSSIYLCSTSQGPNYGYTFGSGTRLTVV.

This clone was picked up many times. The V call is TRBV30, the J call TRBJ2-3, with D possibly called TRBD1 or TRBD2 (5 bases each). The CDR3 sequence is 13 residues long. CDR1 GTSNPN and CDR2 SVGIG come from the germline V gene (reference sequence). Trimming took 4 bases from V and 0 from J, leaving 8 bases between them. CDR3 DNA: TGTGCCTGGACCAGGGACAGCACAGATACGCAGTATTTT. Encoded protein: CAWTRDSTDTQYF.

This chain uses TRBV29-1 with TRBJ1-3; 7 nucleotides agree with TRBD1. V was clipped by 5 bases and J by 3 bases; unmatched bases: 7. The CDR3 extends over 14 amino acids. Germline CDR1 SQVTM, CDR2 ANQGSEA. The CDR3 protein is CSVRAGGIGNTIYF. DNA for the CDR3: TGCAGCGTTCGGGCAGGGGGTATTGGAAACACCATATATTTT.

The J gene is TRBJ1-5, the V gene TRBV11-2; possibly TRBD1 for D (6 bases). This CDR3 is 13 amino acids long. Trimming removed 5 bases at V and 7 bases at J, with 12 bases between. The germline gives CDR1 SGHAT, CDR2 FQNNGV. The CDR3 loop is CASSENRDQPQHF. CDR3 DNA sequence: TGTGCCAGCAGCGAGAACAGGGACCAGCCCCAGCATTTT. Combining the CDR3 with reference TRBV11-2 and TRBJ1-5 gives the whole variable domain EAGVAQSPRYKIIEKRQSVAFWCNPISGHATLYWYQQILGQGPKLLIQFQNNGVVDDSQLPKDRFSAERLKGVDSTLKIQPAKLEDSAVYLCASSENRDQPQHFGDGTRLSIL.

This sequence joins TRBV30 and TRBJ2-5, with 7 bases that match TRBD2. The CDR3 contains 15 residues. Looked up from germline, CDR1 is GTSNPN and CDR2 is SVGIG (reference sequence). After removal of 1 base from V and 3 bases from J, the junction contained 8 bases not matched to a gene. The CDR3 protein is CAWSGYGLAEETQYF. The CDR3 DNA reads TGTGCCTGGAGTGGGTATGGGCTAGCGGAAGAGACCCAGTACTTC.